One sample yielded the 12 T cell receptor beta chains listed below, sequenced in a study of early T cells in non-severe SARS-CoV-2 infection. MiXCR, run by TCRdb on the 5' RACE reads, gives a single entry per CDR3 protein. The sample has tens of thousands of distinct CDR3 sequences; about 8.4% are singletons. The sample was whole blood. These receptors came from an adult who was a healthcare worker with PCR-confirmed SARS-CoV-2 infection or an uninfected control (not recorded which).

This clonotype was seen more than once but under ten times. This chain connects TRBV7-6 to TRBJ2-7; D is ambiguous. The CDR3 spans 14 residues. Trimming removed 7 bases from V and 0 bases from J, with 13 bases in between. Germline V gene data show CDR1 as SGHVS and CDR2 as FNYEAQ. The CDR3 nucleotides are TGTGCCAGCAAAAGAGCGAGCAGCTCCTACGAGCAGTACTTC. Translation: CASKRASSSYEQYF.

This clonotype was recorded at least ten times. The rearrangement uses TRBV9 and TRBJ1-1; D is possibly TRBD1 (6 bases). The CDR3 runs to 14 residues. CDR1 and CDR2 from the germline V gene are SGDLS and YYNGEE. V was cut by 6 bases and J by 4 bases, with 16 bases left in between. CDR3 in amino acids: CASTRLQGRTEAFF. As DNA, the CDR3 is TGTGCCAGCACCCGCCTACAGGGACGCACTGAAGCTTTCTTT.

This clonotype appeared many times. This chain links TRBV7-3 with TRBJ2-2; TRBD1 is a possible D gene (5 bases). The germline V gene encodes CDR1 SGHTA and CDR2 FQGTGA. This CDR3 region has 14 residues. V lost 5 bases and J lost 2, with 9 bases in between. CDR3 sequence reads: CASSQTVNTGELFF. DNA for the CDR3: TGTGCCAGCAGCCAGACAGTTAACACCGGGGAGCTGTTTTTT.

V and J are TRBV20-1 and TRBJ1-1; D call uncertain. Trimming took off 6 bases at V and 1 base at J, with 12 bases between the two ends. The CDR3 has 13 amino acids. From germline, CDR1 is DFQATT and CDR2 SNEGSKA (reference sequence). The CDR3 loop reads CSAPETGNTEAFF. For the CDR3, the DNA is TGCAGTGCCCCCGAGACGGGGAACACTGAAGCTTTCTTT.

This clonotype showed up many times. The V gene is TRBV29-1, the J gene TRBJ2-3, with D tentatively TRBD1 (6 bases). CDR3 length equals 13 residues. Germline CDR1 is SQVTM and CDR2 is ANQGSEA. V shed 8 bases and J shed 5 bases, with 17 bases lying between them. The CDR3 region has the DNA TGCAGCACAAACAGGGCGAGTGGAGATACGCAGTATTTT. Translation: CSTNRASGDTQYF.

This clonotype was seen many times. CDR3 coding DNA: TGCGCCAGCAGCTTTGGGTCCAACACTGAAGCTTTCTTT. Translation gives CASSFGSNTEAFF. This chain links TRBV5-1 with TRBJ1-1; D remains unclear. Germline V gives CDR1 SGHRS, CDR2 YFSETQ. V lost 2 bases and J 2 bases, leaving 7 bases between the germline ends. The CDR3 is 13 amino acids. Drawing the rest from reference TRBV5-1 and TRBJ1-1, the complete variable domain is KAGVTQTPRYLIKTRGQQVTLSCSPISGHRSVSWYQQTPGQGLQFLFEYFSETQRNKGNFPGRFSGRQFSNSRSEMNVSTLELGDSALYLCASSFGSNTEAFFGQGTRLTVV.

This clonotype has at least ten counts. The chain combines TRBV28 with TRBJ2-1; D is unclear. Germline CDR1 and CDR2: MDHEN and SYDVKM. The CDR3 runs to 12 residues. V was shortened by 6 bases and J by 8 bases, with 11 bases between the two germline ends. This CDR3 is CASRGIRHEQFF. The CDR3, as DNA: TGTGCCAGCAGGGGAATCAGGCATGAGCAGTTCTTC.

The table lists this clonotype with a few counts. The chain has TRBV2 and TRBJ2-1; TRBD1 matches 8 bases. Germline V gene lookup returns CDR1 SNHLY and CDR2 FYNNEI. This CDR3 has 14 amino acids. The V and J ends lost 6 bases and 4 bases, in that order; junction bases with no gene match: 5. Here the CDR3 DNA reads TGTGCCAGCAGCTCGGACAGGGCATACAATGAGCAGTTCTTC. It translates to CASSSDRAYNEQFF.

This clonotype was seen repeatedly, ten times or more. The chain has TRBV28 and TRBJ2-2; TRBD1 aligns across 9 bases. CDR3 size: 18 residues. V was clipped by 8 bases and J by 7 bases; unmatched bases: 20. CDR1 and CDR2 (germline): MDHEN, SYDVKM. In DNA, the CDR3 is TGTGCCAGCTCTGGGGGGACAGGGACCGGTTTGGAGGTCGGGGAGCTGTTTTTT. Amino acid sequence: CASSGGTGTGLEVGELFF.

This clonotype showed up just a few times. V gene TRBV28 combines with J gene TRBJ2-3; possible D gene TRBD2, 5 bases. Germline V lookup: CDR1 MDHEN, CDR2 SYDVKM. This CDR3 is 11 amino acids long. Trimming took 8 bases from V and 11 from J, leaving 14 bases between them. The CDR3 here is CASGRDVLQYF. The CDR3 region has the DNA TGTGCCAGCGGCCGGGATGTTTTGCAGTATTTT. Full variable domain (missing parts from reference TRBV28 and TRBJ2-3): DVKVTQSSRYLVKRTGEKVFLECVQDMDHENMFWYRQDPGLGLRLIYFSYDVKMKEKGDIPEGYSVSREKKERFSLILESASTNQTSMYLCASGRDVLQYFGPGTRLTVL.

This chain joins TRBV12-3 or TRBV12-4 and TRBJ2-7; D possibly corresponds to TRBD2 (6 bases). There are 14 residues in the CDR3. V lost 0 bases and J 3 bases, leaving 9 bases between the germline ends. DNA for the CDR3: TGTGCCAGCAGTTTAGCTAGCGGAATCTACGAGCAGTACTTC. Protein: CASSLASGIYEQYF.

This clonotype turned up a few times. The chain combines TRBV19 with TRBJ2-3, with 8 nucleotides matching TRBD1. The junction had 9 bases not matched to a gene; V was cut back by 6 bases and J by 4 bases. The CDR3 length is 15 residues. Per germline, CDR1 LNHDA and CDR2 SQIVND (reference sequence). The CDR3 spells CASRRHRGDADTQYF. Here the CDR3 DNA reads TGTGCCAGTAGGCGACACAGGGGGGACGCAGATACGCAGTATTTT.